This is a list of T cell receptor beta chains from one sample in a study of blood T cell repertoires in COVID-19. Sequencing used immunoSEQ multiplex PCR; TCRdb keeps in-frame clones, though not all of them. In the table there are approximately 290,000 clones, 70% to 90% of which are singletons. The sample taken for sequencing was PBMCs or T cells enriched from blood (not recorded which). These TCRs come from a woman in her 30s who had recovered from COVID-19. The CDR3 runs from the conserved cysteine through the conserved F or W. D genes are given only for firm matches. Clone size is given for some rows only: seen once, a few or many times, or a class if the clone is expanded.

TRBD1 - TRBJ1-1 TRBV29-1 CSARQGSTEAFF TGCAGCGCCCGACAGGGGAGCACTGAAGCTTTCTTT
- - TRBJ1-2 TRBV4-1 CASSQDDSGYSYGYTF TGCGCCAGCAGCCAAGATGATTCAGGGTATTCCTATGGCTACACCTTC
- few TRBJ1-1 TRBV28 CASSPRRPGNTEAFF TGTGCCAGCAGTCCGCGACGGCCGGGGAACACTGAAGCTTTCTTT
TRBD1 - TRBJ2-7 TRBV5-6 CASSPSGGGYEQYF TGTGCCAGCAGCCCATCAGGGGGCGGCTACGAGCAGTACTTC
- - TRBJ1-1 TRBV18 CASSPPGANTEAFF TGTGCCAGCTCACCACCGGGGGCGAACACTGAAGCTTTCTTT
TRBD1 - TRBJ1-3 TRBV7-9 CASNLPRGQSKFSGNTIYF TGTGCCAGCAACTTACCCCGGGGACAGTCGAAATTCTCTGGAAACACCATATATTTT
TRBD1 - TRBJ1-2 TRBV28 CASRTGTAANYGYTF TGTGCCAGCAGAACCGGGACAGCGGCTAACTATGGCTACACCTTC
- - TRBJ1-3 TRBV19 CASSFGGPGVGNTIYF TGTGCCAGTAGTTTTGGGGGCCCCGGAGTCGGAAACACCATATATTTT
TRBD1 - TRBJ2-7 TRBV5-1 CASSRTGASNEQYF TGCGCCAGCAGCCGGACAGGGGCGTCGAACGAGCAGTACTTC
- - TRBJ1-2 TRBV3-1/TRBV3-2 CASSQAAPYGYTF TGTGCCAGCAGCCAAGCAGCGCCTTATGGCTACACCTTC
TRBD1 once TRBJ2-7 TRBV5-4 CASSGTATEQYF TGTGCCAGCAGCGGGACAGCTACCGAGCAGTACTTC
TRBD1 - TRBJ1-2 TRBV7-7 CASSLEAGGDGYTF TGTGCCAGCAGCTTAGAGGCAGGGGGCGATGGCTACACCTTC
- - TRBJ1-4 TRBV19 CASSISAGGKLFF TGTGCCAGTAGTATCTCGGCCGGGGGAAAACTGTTTTTT
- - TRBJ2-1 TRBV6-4 CASSHNERQFF TGTGCCAGCAGCCACAATGAGCGGCAGTTCTTC
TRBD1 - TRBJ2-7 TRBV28 CASSLLIDGTAQSSYEQYF TGTGCCAGCAGTTTATTAATCGACGGGACAGCCCAGAGCTCCTACGAGCAGTACTTC
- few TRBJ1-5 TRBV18 CASSPSTEDNQPQHF TGTGCCAGCTCACCATCGACAGAGGACAATCAGCCCCAGCATTTT
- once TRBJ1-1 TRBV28 CASSLYDSEAFF TGTGCCAGCAGTTTATATGACAGTGAAGCTTTCTTT
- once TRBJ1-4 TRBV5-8 CASSLAYGLTNEKLFF TGTGCCAGCAGCTTGGCCTATGGTCTCACTAATGAAAAACTGTTTTTT
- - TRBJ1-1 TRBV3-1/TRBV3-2 CASSLGGRTEAFF TGTGCCAGCAGCCTTGGGGGCCGCACTGAAGCTTTCTTT
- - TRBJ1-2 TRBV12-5 CASGSEGGAVYGYTF TGTGCTAGTGGTTCCGAGGGGGGGGCCGTTTATGGCTACACCTTC
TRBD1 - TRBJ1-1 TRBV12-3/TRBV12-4 CASSPGTVLAAFF TGTGCCAGCAGTCCCGGGACAGTACTTGCGGCTTTCTTT
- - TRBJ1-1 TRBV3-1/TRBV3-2 CASSLYQGMNTEAFF TGTGCCAGCAGCCTTTACCAGGGGATGAACACTGAAGCTTTCTTT
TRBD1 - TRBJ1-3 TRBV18 CASSLLRDSGNTIYF TGTGCCAGCTCACTGCTCCGGGACAGCGGAAACACCATATATTTT
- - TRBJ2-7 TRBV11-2 CASSSYEQYF TGTGCCAGCAGCTCGTACGAGCAGTACTTC
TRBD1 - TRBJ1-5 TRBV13 CASSLQGDGNQPQHF TGTGCCAGCAGCTTACAGGGGGACGGCAATCAGCCCCAGCATTTT
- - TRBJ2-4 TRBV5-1 CASSFDSSKNIQYF TGCGCCAGCAGCTTCGACAGTTCCAAAAACATTCAGTACTTC
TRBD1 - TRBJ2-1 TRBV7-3 CASSLATGGQGEQFF TGTGCCAGCAGCTTGGCGACAGGGGGTCAGGGTGAGCAGTTCTTC
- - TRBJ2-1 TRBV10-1 CASSGAGNEQFF TGCGCCAGCAGTGGAGCCGGGAACGAGCAGTTCTTC
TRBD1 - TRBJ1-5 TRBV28 CAISTGNDYSNQPQHF TGTGCCATTTCGACAGGGAACGATTATAGCAATCAGCCCCAGCATTTT
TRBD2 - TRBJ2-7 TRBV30 CAWTRGGDEQYF TGTGCCTGGACTCGGGGGGGGGACGAGCAGTACTTC
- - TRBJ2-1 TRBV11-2 CASSLEGVLGRDPRRNEQFF TGTGCCAGCAGCTTAGAAGGCGTATTGGGGCGGGACCCACGGAGAAATGAGCAGTTCTTC
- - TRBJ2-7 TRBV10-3 CAISDSGKKPHYEQYF TGTGCCATCAGTGATTCAGGGAAGAAACCTCACTACGAGCAGTACTTC
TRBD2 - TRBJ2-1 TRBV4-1 CASSLLGLAGGNEQFF TGCGCCAGCAGCCTTCTCGGACTAGCGGGAGGGAATGAGCAGTTCTTC
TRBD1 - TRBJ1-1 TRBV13 CASSLGRQGATEAFF TGTGCCAGCAGCTTAGGCCGGCAGGGGGCCACTGAAGCTTTCTTT
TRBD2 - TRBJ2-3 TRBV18 CASSPFAGGGTDTQYF TGTGCCAGCTCACCCTTCGCGGGAGGAGGGACAGATACGCAGTATTTT
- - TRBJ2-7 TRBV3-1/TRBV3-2 CASSRYNRESEQYF TGTGCCAGCAGCCGGTATAACAGGGAGAGCGAGCAGTACTTC
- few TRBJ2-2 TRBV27 CASSLGRSGELFF TGTGCCAGCAGTTTGGGGAGGTCAGGGGAGCTGTTTTTT
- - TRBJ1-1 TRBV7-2 CASSFREGTEAFF TGTGCCAGCAGCTTCCGGGAGGGCACTGAAGCTTTCTTT
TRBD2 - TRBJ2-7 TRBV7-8 CASSFNSGSNPTGSEQYF TGTGCCAGCAGCTTCAATAGCGGGAGTAACCCGACGGGCTCCGAGCAGTACTTC
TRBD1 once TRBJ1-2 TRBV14 CASSQDRDSIYGYTF TGTGCCAGCAGCCAAGATCGGGACAGCATCTATGGCTACACCTTC
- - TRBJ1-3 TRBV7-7 CASSLGPSGNTIYF TGTGCCAGCAGCTTGGGGCCCTCTGGAAACACCATATATTTT
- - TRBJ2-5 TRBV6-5 CASQAEETQYF TGTGCCAGCCAAGCGGAAGAGACCCAGTACTTC
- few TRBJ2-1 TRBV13 CASSLTRRGSSYNEQFF TGTGCCAGCAGCCTCACGAGGCGGGGCAGCTCCTACAATGAGCAGTTCTTC
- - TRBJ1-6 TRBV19 CASSALQGFSYNSPLHF TGTGCCAGTAGTGCCCTACAGGGTTTCTCCTATAATTCACCCCTCCACTTT
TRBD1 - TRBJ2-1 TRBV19 CASSEITGGIYNEQFF TGTGCCAGTAGTGAAATAACAGGGGGCATCTACAATGAGCAGTTCTTC
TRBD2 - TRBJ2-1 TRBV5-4 CASSPWASGAGEQFF TGTGCCAGCAGTCCATGGGCTAGCGGCGCCGGTGAGCAGTTCTTC
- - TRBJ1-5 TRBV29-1 CSVRGPTRQPQHF TGCAGCGTTAGGGGCCCCACGAGGCAGCCCCAGCATTTT
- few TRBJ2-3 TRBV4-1 CASSQEMLGGTDTQYF TGCGCCAGCAGCCAAGAAATGCTAGGGGGCACAGATACGCAGTATTTT
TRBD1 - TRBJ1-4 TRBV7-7 CASSPGQGRGEKLFF TGTGCCAGCAGCCCTGGACAGGGGAGAGGTGAAAAACTGTTTTTT
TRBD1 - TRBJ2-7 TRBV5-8 CASSWDRGGEQYF TGTGCCAGCAGCTGGGACAGGGGAGGGGAGCAGTACTTC
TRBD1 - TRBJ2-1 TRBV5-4 CASNPQDRFYNEQFF TGTGCCAGCAACCCGCAGGACAGGTTCTACAATGAGCAGTTCTTC
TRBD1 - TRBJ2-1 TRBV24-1 CATSVGDSRYNEQFF TGTGCCACCAGTGTAGGGGACAGCAGATACAATGAGCAGTTCTTC
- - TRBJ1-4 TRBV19 CASRRTGGEKLFF TGTGCCAGTAGGCGGACGGGGGGGGAAAAACTGTTTTTT
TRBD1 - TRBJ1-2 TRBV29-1 CSVRSTGEAIHGYTF TGCAGCGTGAGAAGTACAGGGGAGGCTATCCATGGCTACACCTTC
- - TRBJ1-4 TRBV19 CASSVGGRNEKLFF TGTGCCAGTAGTGTAGGGGGGAGGAATGAAAAACTGTTTTTT
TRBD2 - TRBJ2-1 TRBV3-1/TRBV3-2 CASSQGGLTSGRLNEQFF TGTGCCAGCAGCCAAGGGGGACTGACTAGCGGGAGGTTAAATGAGCAGTTCTTC
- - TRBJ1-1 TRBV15 CATSRDLAGNTEAFF TGTGCCACCAGCAGAGATCTGGCAGGGAACACTGAAGCTTTCTTT
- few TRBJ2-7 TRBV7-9 CASSLLNSPYEQYF TGTGCCAGCAGCTTATTGAACAGTCCCTACGAGCAGTACTTC